This T cell receptor (beta chain) is drawn from a study of CD8 T cells in ankylosing spondylitis. Study-level points and caveats: Reported data indicate significant enrichment of disease-linked clones within matched ankylosing spondylitis synovial fluid. There was a TCR beta motif, made of several highly homologous variants, that appeared characteristic of ankylosing spondylitis blood.

Making the TCR beta libraries involved quantitative 5'-RACE with molecular barcodes. A single record per CDR3 protein comes from TCRdb applying MiXCR to the 5' RACE reads. Of 200,000 to 250,000 distinct CDR3 sequences listed, about 7% are singletons. In its sample, this clonotype was seen many times. As yet, its antigen is unknown. V was trimmed by 1 base and J by 10 bases, leaving 11 bases between them. Looked up from germline, CDR1 is MGHRA and CDR2 is YSYEKL. The CDR3 extends over 13 amino acids. The rearrangement uses TRBV4-1 and TRBJ2-1, with D tentatively TRBD2 (5 bases). What was sequenced was blood, either unsorted or a sorted T cell fraction (not recorded which). The receptor comes from a male donor with ankylosing spondylitis. The CDR3 sequence is CASSQVSGNEQFF. The CDR3 DNA sequence: TGCGCCAGCAGCCAAGTTTCCGGGAACGAGCAGTTCTTC.